This passage covers 27 T cell receptor beta chains from one sample sequenced in a study of post-analysis software for immune sequencing data. These receptors are not linked to any known antigen. Study-wide findings and caveats: Relative to controls, patients had several TRBV segments at higher frequency, with TRBV5-6, TRBV5-1 and TRBV20-1 among these.

Incorporated into the TCR beta cDNA libraries were unique molecular identifiers, which served to reduce PCR and sequencing biases. In TCRdb, the PCR reads were re-called with MiXCR into one record per CDR3 protein. The top ten clones hold 1.7% of a sample with 500,000 to 600,000 distinct CDR3 sequences, about 40% of them seen once. The sequenced material came from blood. The receptors derive from a girl between 5 and 17 years old with multiple sclerosis.

The gene calls are TRBV28 and TRBJ2-5, with 8 bases that match TRBD1. The germline V gene has CDR1 MDHEN and CDR2 SYDVKM. J gave up 4 bases and V 5 bases, and 6 bases lay outside the gene matches. The CDR3 extends over 14 amino acids. The CDR3 bases are TGTGCCAGCAGTCCAACAGGGGGTCTAGAGACCCAGTACTTC. Amino acid sequence: CASSPTGGLETQYF.

This clonotype came up many times. This chain uses TRBV12-3 or TRBV12-4 with TRBJ2-7; TRBD1 agrees at 9 bases. CDR3 size: 14 residues. J gave up 0 bases and V 5 bases, and 2 bases lay outside the gene matches. CDR3 DNA: TGTGCCAGCAGTCCGGGACAGGGCTCCTACGAGCAGTACTTC. Translation: CASSPGQGSYEQYF.

The chain joins TRBV4-2 to TRBJ1-6; D is possibly TRBD1 (5 bases). Germline V CDR1 and CDR2: LGHNA, YNFKEQ. V lost 1 base to trimming and J lost 4 bases, with 5 bases between them. The CDR3 runs 14 residues. The CDR3 region has the DNA TGTGCCAGCAGCCAAGGGACATATAATTCACCCCTCCACTTT. This sequence encodes CASSQGTYNSPLHF.

This clonotype was counted a few times. The chain recombines TRBV7-6 with TRBJ1-1; D unresolved. The CDR3 has 13 amino acids. Trimming took 5 bases from V and 3 from J, leaving 10 bases between them. Germline V lookup: CDR1 SGHVS, CDR2 FNYEAQ. The CDR3 region has the DNA TGTGCCAGCAGCCAAGACACCTACACTGAAGCTTTCTTT. This sequence encodes CASSQDTYTEAFF.

The J gene is TRBJ2-3, the V gene TRBV6-4, with 9 bases that match TRBD2. This CDR3 has 16 amino acids. Trimming at V came to 4 bases and at J to 6 bases, leaving 11 bases not matched to a gene. Looked up from germline, CDR1 is MRHNA and CDR2 is SNTAGT. CDR3 nucleotide sequence: TGTGCCAGCAGTGTGAGTAGCGGGGGAGATCGCGATACGCAGTATTTT. It translates to CASSVSSGGDRDTQYF.

The genes are TRBV12-3 or TRBV12-4 and TRBJ1-4; 10 bases are shared with TRBD1. This CDR3 is built from 16 residues. V dropped 5 bases and J dropped 2; count of bases not matched to a gene: 5. The DNA of the CDR3 is TGTGCCAGCAGTACCGACAGGGGGCGGACTAATGAAAAACTGTTTTTT. Protein: CASSTDRGRTNEKLFF.

This clonotype has only a few counts. The chain recombines TRBV12-3 or TRBV12-4 with TRBJ1-1; TRBD1 matches 8 bases. This CDR3 is 13 amino acids long. The ends lost 2 bases at V and 6 bases at J; junction bases unmatched: 2. The CDR3, as DNA: TGTGCCAGCAGTTTAATACAGGGGGCTGAAGCTTTCTTT. Translating it yields CASSLIQGAEAFF.

This clonotype came up once. V gene TRBV12-3 or TRBV12-4 combines with J gene TRBJ2-1; TRBD1 aligns across 10 bases. The CDR3 runs to 13 residues. Trimming cost V 6 bases and J 9 bases; bases outside gene matches: 5. The CDR3 loop reads CASRDRGLPEQFF. The DNA of the CDR3 is TGTGCCAGCAGAGACAGGGGGCTGCCTGAGCAGTTCTTC.

In its sample, this clonotype was seen once. Since the CDR3 does not end with the conserved phenylalanine or tryptophan, this likely comes from a read error. V and J are TRBV9 and TRBJ2-1; unclear D gene. The CDR3 is 15 residues long. Germline CDR1 is SGDLS and CDR2 is YYNGEE. Between the trimmed V and J ends, which lost 2 bases and 5 bases, there was a span of 14 bases. CDR3 region: CASSVRHSPDNEQFC. In DNA form, the CDR3 reads TGTGCCAGCAGCGTCAGACACTCACCCGACAATGAGCAGTTCTGC.

This clonotype showed up just a few times. V usage is TRBV29-1 and J usage is TRBJ1-2, with D possibly being TRBD1 (5 bases). The germline V and J ends were trimmed by 5 bases and 3 bases, with 13 bases remaining between them. Looked up from germline, CDR1 is SQVTM and CDR2 is ANQGSEA. The CDR3 is 13 residues long. The CDR3 region is CSVSLRAHYGYTF. In nucleotides, the CDR3 is TGCAGCGTTAGCCTCAGGGCCCACTATGGCTACACCTTC.

The CDR3 nucleotides read TGTGCCATCAGTGAGTTTCAGACCTCCGGGACAGGGACCTACGAGCAGTACTTC. Residues: CAISEFQTSGTGTYEQYF. The V gene is TRBV10-3, the J gene TRBJ2-7, with 9 nucleotides matching TRBD1. Trimming removed 1 base from V and 2 bases from J; junction bases left unmatched: 12. CDR3 length: 18 amino acids. The germline V gene encodes CDR1 ENHRY and CDR2 SYGVKD.

The J gene is TRBJ2-7, the V gene TRBV4-1; D ambiguous. CDR1 is MGHRA and CDR2 is YSYEKL in the germline V gene. The V end lost 3 bases, the J end lost 5 bases, and 23 bases lay between the germline ends. This CDR3 contains 17 residues. The CDR3 nucleotides read TGCGCCAGCAGCCAGGCGGTCCACGGACCCACCTTCGACGAGCAGTACTTC. Protein: CASSQAVHGPTFDEQYF.

V usage is TRBV7-9 and J usage is TRBJ1-2, with 9 bases identical to TRBD1. The length of the CDR3 is 14 residues. V was clipped by 5 bases and J by 7 bases; unmatched bases: 8. Looked up from germline, CDR1 is SEHNR and CDR2 is FQNEAQ (reference sequence). The CDR3 here is CASSLSQGAIGYTF. In nucleotides, the CDR3 is TGTGCCAGCAGCCTCTCACAGGGGGCCATTGGCTACACCTTC.

The chain joins TRBV6-1 to TRBJ2-1, with TRBD2 as a possible D gene (6 bases). The CDR3 sequence is 17 residues long. Germline V gives CDR1 MNHNS, CDR2 SASEGT. V gave up 4 bases and J gave up 3 bases, with 19 bases separating them. CDR3 sequence: CASSVGGTPYYYNEQFF. The CDR3 nucleotides are TGTGCCAGCAGTGTCGGAGGGACCCCCTACTACTACAATGAGCAGTTCTTC.

V usage is TRBV7-2 and J usage is TRBJ2-1, with 8 bases identical to TRBD2. Germline lookup yields CDR1 SGHTA and CDR2 FQGNSA. The ends lost 2 bases at V and 6 bases at J; junction bases unmatched: 9. This CDR3 is built from 16 residues. The CDR3 DNA sequence: TGTGCCAGCAGCTTATACGGGGGGGCATGGGTCAATGAGCAGTTCTTC. Residues: CASSLYGGAWVNEQFF.

The rearrangement uses TRBV24-1 and TRBJ2-5; 8 bases are shared with TRBD1. V gave up 6 bases and J gave up 5 bases; unmatched junction bases: 4. Germline V lookup: CDR1 KGHDR, CDR2 SFDVKD. The length of the CDR3 is 13 residues. CDR3 DNA: TGTGCCACCAGTTACAGGGGGTTTGAGACCCAGTACTTC. This encodes CATSYRGFETQYF.

This clonotype has just a few counts. The rearrangement links TRBV20-1 to TRBJ2-1; D is uncertain. In germline, CDR1 is DFQATT, CDR2 SNEGSKA (reference sequence). The CDR3 runs to 17 residues. V lost 0 bases, J lost 0 bases, and 15 bases lay in between. The CDR3 reads CSARDRRDRGSYNEQFF. The CDR3 DNA follows: TGCAGTGCTAGAGATAGGCGAGATAGAGGCTCCTACAATGAGCAGTTCTTC.

The chain links TRBV12-3 or TRBV12-4 to TRBJ2-3, with D unresolved. The V gene lost 8 bases and the J gene lost 1 base, with 13 bases spanning the gap. CDR3 length: 14 amino acids. CDR3 loop: CASESIRGTDTQYF. The DNA for the CDR3 is TGTGCCAGCGAATCCATCCGGGGCACAGATACGCAGTATTTT.

The chain employs TRBV20-1 and TRBJ2-5; 8 bases match TRBD2. CDR3 length equals 13 residues. CDR1 is DFQATT, CDR2 SNEGSKA, per germline (reference sequence). Germline trimming cut 5 bases from V and 1 base from J; bases unmatched to any gene: 3. CDR3 protein: CSARGGSQETQYF. The CDR3 DNA reads as TGCAGTGCTCGGGGGGGCAGCCAAGAGACCCAGTACTTC.

Here the CDR3 reads CASSTEPGPFSSSYEQYF. The CDR3 coding sequence is TGTGCCAGCAGCACTGAGCCGGGACCCTTCTCCAGCTCCTACGAGCAGTACTTC. This chain connects TRBV7-6 to TRBJ2-7, with D tentatively TRBD1 or TRBD2 (5 bases each). CDR3 size: 18 residues. CDR1 and CDR2 from the germline V gene are SGHVS and FNYEAQ. V was trimmed by 5 bases and J by 0 bases, leaving 23 bases between them.

V and J are TRBV12-3 or TRBV12-4 and TRBJ1-2; possible D gene TRBD1, 5 bases. V lost 3 bases, J lost 4 bases, and 12 bases lay in between. This CDR3 is 14 amino acids long. CDR3 nucleotides: TGTGCCAGCAGTTTTCAATCCCAGGGCTATGGCTACACCTTC. It yields the protein CASSFQSQGYGYTF.

The V call is TRBV20-1, the J call TRBJ2-7, with D possibly matching TRBD2 (6 bases). The V gene lost 3 bases and the J gene lost 1 base, with 16 bases spanning the gap. CDR3 length: 15 residues. Per the germline V gene, CDR1 is DFQATT and CDR2 is SNEGSKA (reference sequence). The CDR3 bases are TGCAGTGCTAGCCTGGAGGGGAAAAGATCCTACGAGCAGTACTTC. Its translation: CSASLEGKRSYEQYF.

The genes are TRBV20-1 and TRBJ1-6, with D hard to call. Germline loops: CDR1 DFQATT, CDR2 SNEGSKA (reference sequence). Trimming took off 1 base at V and 7 bases at J, with 14 bases between the two ends. The CDR3 totals 15 residues. CDR3 sequence: CSARAPDGYNSPLHF. CDR3 DNA sequence: TGCAGTGCTAGAGCCCCAGACGGGTACAATTCACCCCTCCACTTT.

This chain joins TRBV20-1 and TRBJ1-1, with D perhaps matching TRBD1 (6 bases). The CDR3 is 13 residues long. Germline lookup yields CDR1 DFQATT and CDR2 SNEGSKA (reference sequence). V was shortened by 2 bases and J by 10 bases, with 17 bases between the two germline ends. The CDR3 DNA reads as TGCAGTGCTAGATCCCCACAGGGTACGGTAGCTTTCTTT. This encodes CSARSPQGTVAFF.

The chain is built from TRBV20-1 and TRBJ2-1, with TRBD2 matching 7 bases. This CDR3 contains 14 residues. The germline CDR1 and CDR2 sequences are DFQATT and SNEGSKA (reference sequence). Trimming took 3 bases from V and 4 from J; bases not matched to a gene: 6. The CDR3 nucleotides read TGCAGTGCTAGGCGGGAGAGGTCGTACAATGAGCAGTTCTTC. This sequence encodes CSARRERSYNEQFF.

This clonotype has just a few counts. This chain connects TRBV27 to TRBJ1-5; no definite D call. The length of the CDR3 is 15 residues. The ends were cut back, 5 bases at V and 2 bases at J, with 13 bases in the middle. Germline V gene data show CDR1 as MNHEY and CDR2 as SMNVEV (reference sequence). For the CDR3, the DNA is TGTGCCAGCAGTGAGGGCGGGAATCGCAATCAGCCCCAGCATTTT. Its protein is CASSEGGNRNQPQHF.

This chain uses TRBV5-4 with TRBJ2-3, with TRBD2 matching over 14 bases. This CDR3 comprises 21 residues. V shed 0 bases and J 2 bases; nucleotides not matched to a gene: 14. In germline, CDR1 is SGHNT, CDR2 YYREEE (reference sequence). CDR3 sequence: CASSLGIEPGLAGVNTDTQYF. In DNA, the CDR3 is TGTGCCAGCAGCTTGGGGATCGAACCGGGACTAGCGGGAGTCAACACAGATACGCAGTATTTT.